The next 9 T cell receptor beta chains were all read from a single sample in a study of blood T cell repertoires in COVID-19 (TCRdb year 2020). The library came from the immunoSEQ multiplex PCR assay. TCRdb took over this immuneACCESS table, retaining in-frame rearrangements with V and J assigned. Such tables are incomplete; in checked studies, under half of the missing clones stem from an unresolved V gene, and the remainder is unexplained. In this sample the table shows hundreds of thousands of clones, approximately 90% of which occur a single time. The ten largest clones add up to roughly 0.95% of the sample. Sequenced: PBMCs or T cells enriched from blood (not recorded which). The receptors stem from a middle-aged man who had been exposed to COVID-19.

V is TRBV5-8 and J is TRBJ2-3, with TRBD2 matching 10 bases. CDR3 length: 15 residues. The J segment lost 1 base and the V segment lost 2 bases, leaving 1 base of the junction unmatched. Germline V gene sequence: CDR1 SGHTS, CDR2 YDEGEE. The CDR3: CASSLAGGRTDTQYF. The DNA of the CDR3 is TGTGCCAGCAGCTTAGCGGGGGGGCGCACAGATACGCAGTATTTT. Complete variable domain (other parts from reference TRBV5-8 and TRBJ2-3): EAGVTQSPTHLIKTRGQQATLRCSPISGHTSVYWYQQALGLGLQFLLWYDEGEERNRGNFPPRFSGRQFPNYSSELNVNALELEDSALYLCASSLAGGRTDTQYFGPGTRLTVL.

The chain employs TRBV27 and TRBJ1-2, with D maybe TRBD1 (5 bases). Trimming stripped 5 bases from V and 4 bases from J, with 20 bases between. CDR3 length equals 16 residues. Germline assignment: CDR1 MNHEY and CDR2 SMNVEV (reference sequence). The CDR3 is CASSKTLGRGFYGYTF. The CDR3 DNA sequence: TGTGCCAGCAGTAAAACCCTGGGGCGGGGGTTCTATGGCTACACCTTC.

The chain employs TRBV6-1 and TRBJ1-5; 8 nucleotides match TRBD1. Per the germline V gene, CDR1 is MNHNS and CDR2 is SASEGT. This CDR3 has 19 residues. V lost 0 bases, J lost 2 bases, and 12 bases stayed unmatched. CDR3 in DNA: TGTGCCAGCAGTGAAGCTGGGGCATGGACAGGGTCCGGCAATCAGCCCCAGCATTTT. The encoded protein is CASSEAGAWTGSGNQPQHF.

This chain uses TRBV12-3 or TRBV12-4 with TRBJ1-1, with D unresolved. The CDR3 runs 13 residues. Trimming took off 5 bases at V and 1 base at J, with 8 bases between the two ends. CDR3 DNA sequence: TGTGCCAGCAGTCCCCGACAGAACACTGAAGCTTTCTTT. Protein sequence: CASSPRQNTEAFF.

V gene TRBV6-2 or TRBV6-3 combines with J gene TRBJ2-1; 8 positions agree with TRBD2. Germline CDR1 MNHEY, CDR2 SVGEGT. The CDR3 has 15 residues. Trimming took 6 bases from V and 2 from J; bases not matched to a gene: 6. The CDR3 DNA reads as TGTGCCAGCAGCGGCGCGGGGGGCCCCTACAATGAGCAGTTCTTC. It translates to CASSGAGGPYNEQFF.

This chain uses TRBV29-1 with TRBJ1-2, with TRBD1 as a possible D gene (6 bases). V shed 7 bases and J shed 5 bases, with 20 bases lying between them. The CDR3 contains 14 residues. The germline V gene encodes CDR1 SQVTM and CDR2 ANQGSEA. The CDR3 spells CSADSKQGGYGYTF. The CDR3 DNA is TGCAGCGCCGACTCGAAACAGGGAGGGTATGGCTACACCTTC. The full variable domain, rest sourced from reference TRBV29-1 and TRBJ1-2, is SAVISQKPSRDICQRGTSLTIQCQVDSQVTMMFWYRQQPGQSLTLIATANQGSEATYESGFVIDKFPISRPNLTFSTLTVSNMSPEDSSIYLCSADSKQGGYGYTFGSGTRLTVV.

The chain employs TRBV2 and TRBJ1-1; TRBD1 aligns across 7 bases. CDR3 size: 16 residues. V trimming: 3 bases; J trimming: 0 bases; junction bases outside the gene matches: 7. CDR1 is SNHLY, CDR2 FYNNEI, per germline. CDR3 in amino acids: CASSDTGALMNTEAFF. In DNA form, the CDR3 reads TGTGCCAGCAGTGACACAGGGGCCCTAATGAACACTGAAGCTTTCTTT.

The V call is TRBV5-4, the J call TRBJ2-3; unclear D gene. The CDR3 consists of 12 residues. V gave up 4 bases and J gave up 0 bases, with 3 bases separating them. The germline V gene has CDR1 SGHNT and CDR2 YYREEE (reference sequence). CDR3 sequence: CASSHSTDTQYF. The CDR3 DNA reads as TGTGCCAGCAGCCATAGCACAGATACGCAGTATTTT.

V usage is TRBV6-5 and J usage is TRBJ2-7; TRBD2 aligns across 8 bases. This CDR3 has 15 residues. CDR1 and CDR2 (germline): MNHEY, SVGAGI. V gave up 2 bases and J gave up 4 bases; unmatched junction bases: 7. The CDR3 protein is CASSYPRGGPYEQYV. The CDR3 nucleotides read TGTGCCAGCAGTTACCCCCGGGGGGGCCCTTACGAGCAGTACGTC.